This TCR beta chain is drawn from a study of low-dose radiotherapy and immunotherapy resistance in tumors. Study-wide context: Doses delivered to Cohort 2 were 1 Gy per fraction every two weeks, amounting to 13 Gy over 26 weeks.

This CDR3 comprises 15 residues. The germline V and J ends were trimmed by 5 bases and 10 bases, with 18 bases remaining between them. The germline CDR1 and CDR2 sequences are MNHEY and SVGEGT. Indicated time point: after trial treatment. The treatment denotes: LDRT plus nivolumab, ipilimumab, low-dose cyclophosphamide and aspirin (RACIN trial). TRAV- and TRBV-specific primers, spanning alpha and beta chains, primed first-strand cDNA. For amplifying TCRs, the PCR ran for about 19 cycles with Phusion, which was used together with a constant-region primer and the adapter on the V primers. TCRdb reprocessed the reads via MiXCR and lists one record per CDR3 protein. The table shows 75,000 to 95,000 distinct CDR3 sequences, with more than 20% occurring only once. This clonotype was recorded once.

The sequence came from a female donor with ovarian cancer. V usage is TRBV6-2 or TRBV6-3 and J usage is TRBJ1-6, with D unclear. The sample consisted of PBMCs, taken after low-dose radiotherapy plus immunotherapy. In DNA form, the CDR3 reads TGTGCCAGCAGTGAAGCGAGCTCGGTGGGATCACCCCTCCACTTT. Its translation: CASSEASSVGSPLHF.